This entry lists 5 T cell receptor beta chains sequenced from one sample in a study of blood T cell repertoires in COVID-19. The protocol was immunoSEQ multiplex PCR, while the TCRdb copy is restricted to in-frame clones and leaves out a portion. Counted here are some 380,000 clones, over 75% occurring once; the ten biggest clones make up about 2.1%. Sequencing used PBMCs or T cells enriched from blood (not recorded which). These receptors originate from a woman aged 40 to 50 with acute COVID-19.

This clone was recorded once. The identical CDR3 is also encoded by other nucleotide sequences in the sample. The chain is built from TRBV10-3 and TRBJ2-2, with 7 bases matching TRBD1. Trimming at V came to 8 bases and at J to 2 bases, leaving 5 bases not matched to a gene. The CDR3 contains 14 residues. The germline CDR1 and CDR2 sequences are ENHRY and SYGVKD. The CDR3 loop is CAIRGTANTGELFF. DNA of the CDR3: TGTGCCATCCGAGGGACAGCTAACACCGGGGAGCTGTTTTTT.

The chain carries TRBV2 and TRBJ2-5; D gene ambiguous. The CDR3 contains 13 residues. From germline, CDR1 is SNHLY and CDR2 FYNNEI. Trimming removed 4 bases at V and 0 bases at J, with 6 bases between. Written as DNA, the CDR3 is TGTGCCAGCAGTGCTCACTACCAAGAGACCCAGTACTTC. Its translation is CASSAHYQETQYF.

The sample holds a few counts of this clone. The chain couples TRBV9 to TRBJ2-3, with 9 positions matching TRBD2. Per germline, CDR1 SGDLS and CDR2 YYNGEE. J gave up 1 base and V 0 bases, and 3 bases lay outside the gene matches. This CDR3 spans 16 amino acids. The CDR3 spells CASSVDGTSRTDTQYF. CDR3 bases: TGTGCCAGCAGCGTAGATGGGACTAGCCGCACAGATACGCAGTATTTT.

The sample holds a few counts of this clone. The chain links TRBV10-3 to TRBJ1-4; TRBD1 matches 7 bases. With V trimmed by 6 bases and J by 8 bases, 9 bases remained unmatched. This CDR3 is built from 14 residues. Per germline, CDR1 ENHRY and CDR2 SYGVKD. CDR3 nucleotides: TGTGCCATCAGAGGAGGACAGGACGGGGAAAAACTGTTTTTT. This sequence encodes CAIRGGQDGEKLFF.

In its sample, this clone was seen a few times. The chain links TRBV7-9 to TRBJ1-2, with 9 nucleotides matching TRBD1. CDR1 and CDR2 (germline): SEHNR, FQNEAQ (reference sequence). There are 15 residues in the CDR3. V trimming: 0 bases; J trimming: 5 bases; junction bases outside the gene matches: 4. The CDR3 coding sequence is TGTGCCAGCAGCTTAGCTCGGGACAGGGTATATGGCTACACCTTC. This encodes CASSLARDRVYGYTF.